A selection of T cell receptor beta chains follows, all from one sample in a study of T cells in Graves' hyperthyroidism and ophthalmopathy. MiXCR, run by TCRdb on the multiplex PCR reads, gives a single entry per CDR3 protein. This table holds roughly 560,000 distinct CDR3 sequences, about 15% found once. The source material was blood. The receptor set was obtained from a woman in her 40s with Graves' ophthalmopathy. CDR3s include the opening cysteine and the closing phenylalanine or tryptophan. Each record gives: CDR3 protein, CDR3 DNA, J gene, V gene, clone size, D gene. D genes are given only for firm matches. Only some rows state a clone size, as once, few, many or a class for expanded clones.

CATSLRQTGGNGYTF TGTGCCACCAGCCTCCGACAGACAGGGGGGAATGGCTACACCTTC TRBJ1-2 TRBV15 many TRBD1
CSARVGSGIFSNTGELFF TGCAGTGCTAGAGTCGGTAGCGGGATCTTTTCGAACACCGGGGAGCTGTTTTTT TRBJ2-2 TRBV20-1 . TRBD2
CASRPPGRASYEQYF TGTGCCAGCAGGCCTCCGGGTCGCGCCTCCTACGAGCAGTACTTC TRBJ2-7 TRBV28 many .
CAPTRGTSGTSSTDTQYF TGTGCCCCCACCCGAGGGACTAGCGGGACCTCTAGCACAGATACGCAGTATTTT TRBJ2-3 TRBV25-1 many TRBD2
CASSFSGPQIRYGYTF TGTGCCAGCAGCTTCTCCGGACCACAGATCAGATATGGCTACACCTTC TRBJ1-2 TRBV11-1 . .
CSATLGIVQETQYF TGCAGTGCTACTCTGGGGATAGTTCAAGAGACCCAGTACTTC TRBJ2-5 TRBV20-1 many .
CASSLSTGGEDTEAFF TGTGCCAGCAGCCTTTCGACAGGGGGGGAGGACACTGAAGCTTTCTTT TRBJ1-1 TRBV9 many TRBD1
CASSYSGPSSEAFF TGTGCCAGCAGTTACTCAGGGCCCTCTTCTGAAGCTTTCTTT TRBJ1-1 TRBV6-5 . .
CASKVADLQNTGELFF TGTGCCAGCAAGGTTGCGGATCTGCAGAACACCGGGGAGCTGTTTTTT TRBJ2-2 TRBV12-3/TRBV12-4 . .
CATQGNYGYTF TGCGCCACCCAGGGGAACTATGGCTACACCTTC TRBJ1-2 TRBV4-1 many .
CASSEVGGLGDEQYF TGTGCCAGCAGTGAAGTCGGGGGGCTTGGTGACGAGCAGTACTTC TRBJ2-7 TRBV6-1 . .
CATSRHQTYEQYF TGTGCCACCAGCAGGCATCAAACCTACGAGCAGTACTTC TRBJ2-7 TRBV15 many .
CASSSLNPMRDRFYEQYF TGTGCCAGCAGCTCACTTAATCCGATGAGGGACAGGTTCTACGAGCAGTACTTC TRBJ2-7 TRBV11-2 . TRBD1
CASSRPGTSTYEQYF TGTGCCAGCAGTAGGCCAGGGACCTCCACCTACGAGCAGTACTTC TRBJ2-7 TRBV25-1 . .
CASSPTGTTVGGYTF TGTGCCAGCAGCCCAACCGGGACAACAGTAGGTGGCTACACCTTC TRBJ1-2 TRBV12-3/TRBV12-4 many .
CASSRRPVAEQYF TGTGCCAGCAGCCGCCGCCCAGTGGCCGAGCAGTACTTC TRBJ2-7 TRBV11-2 many .
CAIRDSFYEQYF TGTGCCATCCGAGACAGTTTCTACGAGCAGTACTTC TRBJ2-7 TRBV6-5 many .
CSARTGYYGYTF TGCAGCGCCCGGACAGGGTACTATGGCTACACCTTC TRBJ1-2 TRBV29-1 many TRBD1
CASSSSSTGGHGYTF TGTGCCAGCAGTTCATCCTCGACAGGGGGCCACGGCTACACCTTC TRBJ1-2 TRBV28 many TRBD1
CASSSTVPLWEGNTIYF TGTGCCAGCAGTAGCACCGTTCCTCTTTGGGAGGGAAACACCATATATTTT TRBJ1-3 TRBV6-4 many .
CASSLGWDGRSYEQYF TGCGCCAGCAGCTTGGGATGGGACGGGCGCTCCTACGAGCAGTACTTC TRBJ2-7 TRBV5-1 many .
CASSLGQGDQPQHF TGTGCCAGCAGTTTGGGACAGGGCGATCAGCCCCAGCATTTT TRBJ1-5 TRBV12-3/TRBV12-4 many TRBD1
CASSSAGQWNTEAFF TGTGCCAGCAGTTCAGCGGGACAGTGGAACACTGAAGCTTTCTTT TRBJ1-1 TRBV28 many TRBD1
CASSNVGQFTNYGYTF TGTGCCAGCAGCAACGTGGGACAGTTTACTAACTATGGCTACACCTTC TRBJ1-2 TRBV11-1 many TRBD1
CASSPGRVDEQYF TGTGCCAGCAGCCCCGGAAGGGTGGACGAGCAGTACTTC TRBJ2-7 TRBV5-4 many .
CASYEKGSTEAFF TGTGCCAGCTACGAAAAAGGCAGCACTGAAGCTTTCTTT TRBJ1-1 TRBV6-2/TRBV6-3 many .
CASSLKTSGRSGTQYF TGTGCCAGCAGTTTAAAAACTAGCGGGAGATCCGGGACCCAGTACTTC TRBJ2-5 TRBV12-3/TRBV12-4 many TRBD2
CASNPGGASYEQYF TGTGCCAGCAACCCCGGAGGGGCTTCGTACGAGCAGTACTTC TRBJ2-7 TRBV2 many .
CASSYSFGLTYEQYF TGTGCCAGCAGTTACTCCTTCGGCCTTACCTACGAGCAGTACTTC TRBJ2-7 TRBV6-2/TRBV6-3 many .
CAWSSRRQGSYEQYF TGTGCCTGGAGTTCTAGGAGACAGGGTTCCTACGAGCAGTACTTC TRBJ2-7 TRBV30 . TRBD1
CASRPGPLYEQYF TGTGCCAGCAGACCCGGTCCTCTCTACGAGCAGTACTTC TRBJ2-7 TRBV6-1 few .
CASSLRGGREQYF TGTGCCAGCAGTTTAAGGGGGGGGAGGGAGCAGTACTTC TRBJ2-7 TRBV28 few .
CASSEGTSGGTQYF TGTGCCAGCAGTGAGGGGACTAGTGGTGGAACCCAGTACTTC TRBJ2-5 TRBV2 many TRBD2
CASSETGTSGRLYEQYF TGTGCCAGCAGTGAAACCGGGACTAGCGGGAGGCTCTACGAGCAGTACTTC TRBJ2-7 TRBV6-1 many TRBD2
CATSDGTATYGYTF TGTGCCACCAGTGATGGGACAGCTACCTATGGCTACACCTTC TRBJ1-2 TRBV24-1 many TRBD1
CASSPAMGDSPLHF TGTGCCAGCAGTCCCGCCATGGGGGATTCACCCCTCCACTTT TRBJ1-6 TRBV6-1 . .
CASDPWGNQPQHF TGTGCCAGCGACCCTTGGGGCAATCAGCCCCAGCATTTT TRBJ1-5 TRBV6-2/TRBV6-3 many .
CASTYGGRGEQYF TGTGCCAGCACCTACGGAGGAAGGGGTGAGCAGTACTTC TRBJ2-7 TRBV6-2/TRBV6-3 many .
CASSGATGELFF TGTGCCAGCAGCGGAGCTACCGGGGAGCTGTTTTTT TRBJ2-2 TRBV7-3 . .
CASGLDSDNAF TGTGCTAGTGGTTTGGACAGTGATAATGCTTTT TRBJ1-1 TRBV12-5 many .